This paragraph covers one T cell receptor (beta chain) sequence. Its antigen is unidentified. TCRdb keeps only in-frame clones here, not all; method: immunoSEQ multiplex PCR. In the table there are 20,000 to 25,000 clones, approximately 64% of which are singletons. The sample comes from a study of tumor-infiltrating lymphocytes in localized non-small cell lung cancer. Study-level results: Tumor T-cell fraction was not associated with recurrence-free survival. Compared with uninvolved lung, tumors showed higher T cell infiltration by TCRbeta sequencing.

The V and J ends lost 5 bases and 4 bases respectively, with 9 bases between them. This CDR3 comprises 13 residues. Per the germline V gene, CDR1 is SGHTA and CDR2 is FQGNSA. The specimen was lung tumor tissue. This clonotype originated in a human donor with non-small cell lung cancer. The chain joins TRBV7-2 to TRBJ2-1; D remains unclear. Here the CDR3 reads CASSRYLYNEQFF. The CDR3 DNA is TGTGCCAGCAGCCGCTACCTTTACAATGAGCAGTTCTTC.